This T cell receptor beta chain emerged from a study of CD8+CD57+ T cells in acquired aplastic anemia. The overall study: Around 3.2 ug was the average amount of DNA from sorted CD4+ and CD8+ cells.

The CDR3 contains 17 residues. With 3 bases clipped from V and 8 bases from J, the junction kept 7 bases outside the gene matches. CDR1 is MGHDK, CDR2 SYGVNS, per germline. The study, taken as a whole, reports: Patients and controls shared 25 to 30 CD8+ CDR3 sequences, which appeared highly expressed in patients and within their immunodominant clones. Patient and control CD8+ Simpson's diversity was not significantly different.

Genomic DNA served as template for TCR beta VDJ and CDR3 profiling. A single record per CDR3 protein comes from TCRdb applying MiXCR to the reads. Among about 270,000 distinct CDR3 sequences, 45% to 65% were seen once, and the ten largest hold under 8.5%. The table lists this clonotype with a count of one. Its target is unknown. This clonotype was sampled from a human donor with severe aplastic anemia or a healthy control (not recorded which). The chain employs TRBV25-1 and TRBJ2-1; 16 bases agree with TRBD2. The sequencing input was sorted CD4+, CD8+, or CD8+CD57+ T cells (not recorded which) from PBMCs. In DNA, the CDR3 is TGTGCCAGCAGTGAGCCCGGGACTAGCGGGGGGGGGGATGAGCAGTTCTTC. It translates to CASSEPGTSGGGDEQFF.